This T cell receptor beta chain was sequenced during a study of blood T cell repertoires in COVID-19. Study-level background: Samples of COVID-19 (acute and convalescent) were obtained from the United States, Italy and Spain. Nucleic acid was either cDNA or gDNA, and it came from T cells, B-cell-depleted T cells, or PBMCs.

Under the authors' procedure: Estimation of nucleated cell counts relied on the amplification of reference gene primers. Here immunoSEQ multiplex PCR was the method, and the copy in TCRdb shows in-frame clones only, minus some. V and J calls and clone size are copied from that table; D and trimming were computed from the DNA. The sample has roughly 49,000 clones, roughly 89% seen once. This CDR3 spans 15 amino acids. Germline trimming cut 0 bases from V and 10 bases from J; bases unmatched to any gene: 7. The germline gives CDR1 SGDLS, CDR2 YYNGEE. The sample comprised peripheral blood. The genes are TRBV9 and TRBJ2-1; TRBD1 matches at 10 bases. The clonotype originates from a man between 60 and 75 years old with active COVID-19. The CDR3 coding sequence is TGTGCCAGCAGCGTAGAAGGACAGGGGGGGACGGAGCAGTTCTTC. Protein: CASSVEGQGGTEQFF.